These 20 T cell receptor beta chains came from one sample sequenced in a study of monozygotic twins with inflammatory bowel disease. TCRdb derives one entry per CDR3 protein from the 5' RACE reads, leaving out DNA. The specimen's table records fewer than 550,000 distinct CDR3 sequences. The sequenced sample consisted of blood. Receptors were obtained from a human donor with ulcerative colitis or Crohn's disease, or a healthy co-twin of an affected twin (not recorded which).

This chain uses TRBV5-5 with TRBJ2-2; as DNA is missing, the TRBD1 call by TCRdb cannot be tested. There are 16 residues in the CDR3. Germline loops: CDR1 SGHKS, CDR2 YYEKEE (reference sequence). Here the CDR3 reads CASTLQGTFNTGELFF.

The chain links TRBV3-1 to TRBJ2-2; the TRBD1 assignment by TCRdb is unverifiable without DNA. Germline V gene lookup returns CDR1 LGHDT and CDR2 YNNKEL (reference sequence). CDR3 length equals 14 residues. The chain's CDR3 is CASWDTVNTGELFF. The full variable domain, completed using reference TRBV3-1 and TRBJ2-2, is DTAVSQTPKYLVTQMGNDKSIKCEQNLGHDTMYWYKQDSKKFLKIMFSYNNKELIINETVPNRFSPKSPDKAHLNLHINSLELGDSAVYFCASWDTVNTGELFFGEGSRLTVL.

The rearrangement joins TRBV5-1 to TRBJ2-3; TCRdb's D call, TRBD2, is unchecked because there is no DNA. The V gene's germline CDR1 is SGHRS and CDR2 YFSETQ. The CDR3 is 16 amino acids. The CDR3 region is CASSLDPAGRTDTQYF.

The CDR3 protein is CASSLDVGGYTF. The chain carries TRBV11-1 and TRBJ1-2. The germline CDR1 and CDR2 sequences are SGHAT and FQDESV (reference sequence). The CDR3 totals 12 residues.

This sequence joins TRBV5-1 and TRBJ2-5; the D call of TRBD1 rests on TCRdb alone, since no DNA is present to check it. Germline lookup yields CDR1 SGHRS and CDR2 YFSETQ. The CDR3 covers 14 residues. CDR3 in amino acids: CASSLWTGGETQYF.

The CDR3: CSVEGSGGWQPQHF. The V call is TRBV29-1, the J call TRBJ1-5; TCRdb returns TRBD1, unconfirmable since there is no DNA. Germline CDR1 and CDR2: SQVTM and ANQGSEA. This CDR3 region has 14 residues.

The chain is built from TRBV9 and TRBJ2-3. The CDR3 consists of 13 residues. The V gene's germline CDR1 is SGDLS and CDR2 YYNGEE. The CDR3 loop reads CASSGRREDTQYF.

This chain joins TRBV5-1 and TRBJ2-1. The CDR3 extends over 15 amino acids. The germline CDR1 and CDR2 sequences are SGHRS and YFSETQ. CDR3 region: CASSLAQASYNEQFF.

The gene calls are TRBV20-1 and TRBJ1-2. The germline V gene has CDR1 DFQATT and CDR2 SNEGSKA (reference sequence). CDR3 length: 13 residues. The CDR3 reads CSARDPRSYGYTF.

The V gene is TRBV5-1, the J gene TRBJ2-3; TCRdb returns TRBD2, unconfirmable since there is no DNA. Looked up from germline, CDR1 is SGHRS and CDR2 is YFSETQ. The CDR3 runs 15 residues. The CDR3 protein is CASSLEPGRRDTQYF.

CDR3 sequence: CASSYSGGGYGYTF. The chain couples TRBV6-5 to TRBJ1-2; TCRdb's D call of TRBD1 is untestable without DNA. The CDR3 runs to 14 residues. The germline V gene encodes CDR1 MNHEY and CDR2 SVGAGI.

V and J are TRBV7-7 and TRBJ2-1; TCRdb returns TRBD1, unconfirmable since there is no DNA. Germline V gives CDR1 SSHAT, CDR2 FNYEAQ (reference sequence). The CDR3 is 15 amino acids. CDR3: CASSLIQGAYNEQFF.

The CDR3 spells CASSTGTLIYEQYF. The chain has TRBV7-9 and TRBJ2-7; TCRdb selects TRBD1, and the lack of DNA leaves this call unchecked. The CDR3 totals 14 residues. Germline assignment: CDR1 SEHNR and CDR2 FQNEAQ (reference sequence).

This rearrangement joins TRBV4-3 to TRBJ1-6; TCRdb names TRBD1, which stays unverified in the absence of DNA. The CDR3 is 15 amino acids. Germline CDR1 is LGHNA and CDR2 is YSLEER. The CDR3 loop is CASSQGSRENSPLHF.

The genes are TRBV6-1 and TRBJ2-2; the TCRdb call, TRBD2, lacks DNA for checking. Germline V gene data show CDR1 as MNHNS and CDR2 as SASEGT. The CDR3 is 16 residues long. CDR3: CASRPPAGTNTGELFF.

The rearrangement links TRBV12-3 or TRBV12-4 to TRBJ2-7; TCRdb proposes TRBD2, but this gene call is untestable without DNA. The CDR3 loop spans 15 amino acids. CDR3 residues: CASKRPGTSGYEQYF.

The V call is TRBV7-2, the J call TRBJ1-5; the D gene TCRdb calls, TRBD1, cannot be checked with no DNA. The V gene's germline CDR1 is SGHTA and CDR2 FQGNSA. The CDR3 consists of 16 residues. The chain's CDR3 is CASSWGQGAGNQPQHF. Full variable domain (missing parts from reference TRBV7-2 and TRBJ1-5): GAGVSQSPSNKVTEKGKDVELRCDPISGHTALYWYRQSLGQGLEFLIYFQGNSAPDKSGLPSDRFSAERTGGSVSTLTIQRTQQEDSAVYLCASSWGQGAGNQPQHFGDGTRLSIL.

The CDR3 is CASSLGWGPGTGELFF. V usage is TRBV19 and J usage is TRBJ2-2; TCRdb lists TRBD1, though no DNA is available to test this call. Germline assignment: CDR1 LNHDA and CDR2 SQIVND (reference sequence). The CDR3 is made up of 16 amino acids.

This chain joins TRBV25-1 and TRBJ2-7; the D call from TCRdb, TRBD1, cannot be confirmed without DNA. Looked up from germline, CDR1 is MGHDK and CDR2 is SYGVNS. The length of the CDR3 is 16 residues. This CDR3 is CASSVDTDSDSREQYF.

The rearrangement joins TRBV7-9 to TRBJ1-2. Germline V CDR1 and CDR2: SEHNR, FQNEAQ (reference sequence). This CDR3 has 14 residues. The CDR3 spells CASSLGLSPGGYTF.